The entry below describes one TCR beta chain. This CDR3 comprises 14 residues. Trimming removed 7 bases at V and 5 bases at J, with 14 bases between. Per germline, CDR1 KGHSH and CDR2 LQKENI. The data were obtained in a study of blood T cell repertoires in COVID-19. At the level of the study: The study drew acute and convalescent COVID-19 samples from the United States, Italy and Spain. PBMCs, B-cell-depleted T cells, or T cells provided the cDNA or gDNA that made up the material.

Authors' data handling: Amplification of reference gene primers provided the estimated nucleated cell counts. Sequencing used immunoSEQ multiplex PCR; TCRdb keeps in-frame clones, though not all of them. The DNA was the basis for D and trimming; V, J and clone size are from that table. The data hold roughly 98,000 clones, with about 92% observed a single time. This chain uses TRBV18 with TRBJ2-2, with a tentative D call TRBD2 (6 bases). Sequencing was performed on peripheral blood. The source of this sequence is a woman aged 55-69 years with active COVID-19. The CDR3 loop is CASFTTRGTGELFF. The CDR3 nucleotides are TGTGCCAGCTTCACCACGCGGGGTACCGGGGAGCTGTTTTTT.